Shown below are 14 T cell receptor beta chains from a single sample sequenced in a study of cytomegalovirus exposure and HLA in healthy donors. The PCR used 60 Vbeta and 13 Jbeta primers. The table came from immunoSEQ multiplex PCR; TCRdb's copy has only in-frame clones and leaves some out. This table has tens of thousands of clones, just under 80% appearing once. Sequencing input: PBMCs. These receptors were taken from a man in his forties or fifties in good health and CMV-seronegative.

The sample holds a few counts of this clone. The CDR3 nucleotides are TGCGCCAGCAGCTTAGGACAACCCACCGGGGAGCTGTTTTTT. Amino acid sequence: CASSLGQPTGELFF. The V and J genes are TRBV5-1 and TRBJ2-2; perhaps TRBD1 as D (5 bases). V shed 2 bases and J shed 4 bases, with 9 bases lying between them. The CDR3 has 14 residues. Germline V gives CDR1 SGHRS, CDR2 YFSETQ.

The rearrangement uses TRBV5-1 and TRBJ2-3; D is perhaps TRBD1 (6 bases). The CDR3 totals 14 residues. Germline values: CDR1 SGHRS, CDR2 YFSETQ. Trimming removed 4 bases from V and 3 bases from J, with 12 bases in between. CDR3 amino acids: CASSPGQSTDTQYF. The CDR3 DNA reads as TGCGCCAGCAGCCCCGGACAGTCAACAGATACGCAGTATTTT. Supplemented by reference TRBV5-1 and TRBJ2-3, the full variable domain reads KAGVTQTPRYLIKTRGQQVTLSCSPISGHRSVSWYQQTPGQGLQFLFEYFSETQRNKGNFPGRFSGRQFSNSRSEMNVSTLELGDSALYLCASSPGQSTDTQYFGPGTRLTVL.

The chain combines TRBV11-2 with TRBJ1-3; D remains unclear. Germline CDR1 SGHAT, CDR2 FQNNGV. Trimming left V 0 bases short and J 4 bases short, with 13 bases between. CDR3 length: 16 amino acids. The CDR3 reads CASSLEGSFIGNTIYF. In DNA, the CDR3 is TGTGCCAGCAGCTTAGAGGGCTCTTTTATCGGAAACACCATATATTTT.

This sequence joins TRBV7-6 and TRBJ2-1, with TRBD1 identical over 9 bases. With V trimmed by 2 bases and J by 4 bases, 3 bases remained unmatched. The CDR3 length is 15 residues. Germline CDR1 is SGHVS and CDR2 is FNYEAQ. In DNA form, the CDR3 reads TGTGCCAGCAGCTTAAGGGGACAGGGATACAATGAGCAGTTCTTC. This sequence encodes CASSLRGQGYNEQFF.

The chain uses TRBV10-1 and TRBJ2-1, with 13 bases lining up with TRBD2. Unmatched junction bases numbered 5, after V lost 3 bases and J lost 9 bases. The CDR3 totals 15 residues. Germline CDR1 is WNHNN and CDR2 is SYGVQD (reference sequence). The CDR3 region is CASSESGLAGAEQFF. DNA of the CDR3: TGCGCCAGCAGTGAATCCGGACTAGCGGGAGCTGAGCAGTTCTTC.

The table lists this clone with a count of one. The rearrangement joins TRBV11-2 to TRBJ2-2; 10 bases agree with TRBD2. J gave up 2 bases and V 3 bases, and 3 bases lay outside the gene matches. CDR1 is SGHAT and CDR2 is FQNNGV in the germline V gene. CDR3 size: 16 residues. CDR3 DNA: TGTGCCAGCAGCTTGCGACTAGCGGGCAACACCGGGGAGCTGTTTTTT. Translation gives CASSLRLAGNTGELFF.

This clone was detected a few times. V usage is TRBV7-9 and J usage is TRBJ2-7, with 8 nucleotides matching TRBD1. The CDR3 extends over 13 amino acids. CDR1 and CDR2 from the germline V gene are SEHNR and FQNEAQ (reference sequence). V was clipped by 5 bases and J by 7 bases; unmatched bases: 7. The CDR3 nucleotides are TGTGCCAGCAGCCCTAACACAGGGGGAGAGCAGTACTTC. Translation: CASSPNTGGEQYF. Full variable domain (outside the CDR3, taken from reference TRBV7-9 and TRBJ2-7): DTGVSQNPRHKITKRGQNVTFRCDPISEHNRLYWYRQTLGQGPEFLTYFQNEAQLEKSRLLSDRFSAERPKGSFSTLEIQRTEQGDSAMYLCASSPNTGGEQYFGPGTRLTVT.

The chain recombines TRBV28 with TRBJ1-2; 11 bases align to TRBD1. CDR1 is MDHEN, CDR2 SYDVKM, per germline. The CDR3 has 14 amino acids. The V segment lost 4 bases and the J segment 3 bases; nucleotides outside the gene matches: 1. The CDR3 DNA reads TGTGCCAGCAGTTCGGGACAGGGGGACTATGGCTACACCTTC. It is translated as CASSSGQGDYGYTF.

The chain recombines TRBV11-3 with TRBJ2-1, with 8 bases lining up with TRBD1. CDR1 SGHNT and CDR2 YENEEA come from the germline V gene. The CDR3 sequence is 15 residues long. The V gene end was trimmed by 1 base and the J gene end by 6 bases; junction bases not matched to a gene: 5. The CDR3 DNA sequence: TGTGCCAGCAGCTTAGGACAGGGGAGGCTCAATGAGCAGTTCTTC. Protein sequence: CASSLGQGRLNEQFF.

CDR3 residues: CATSRDMTGVGYTF. As DNA, the CDR3 is TGTGCCACCAGCAGAGATATGACAGGGGTTGGCTACACCTTC. This chain joins TRBV15 and TRBJ1-2; 8 bases match TRBD1. The CDR3 contains 14 residues. Germline values: CDR1 LNHNV, CDR2 YYDKDF (reference sequence). With 0 bases clipped from V and 7 bases from J, the junction kept 4 bases outside the gene matches.

The V and J genes are TRBV7-9 and TRBJ1-1; D ambiguous. The germline V and J ends were trimmed by 1 base and 2 bases, with 8 bases remaining between them. This CDR3 has 14 residues. The germline V gene encodes CDR1 SEHNR and CDR2 FQNEAQ (reference sequence). CDR3 in amino acids: CASSLELANTEAFF. CDR3 DNA: TGTGCCAGCAGCTTAGAGCTCGCTAACACTGAAGCTTTCTTT.

The CDR3 DNA sequence: TGCGCCAGCAGCCAGGACAGGTCCTCCTACGAGCAGTACTTC. This translates into CASSQDRSSYEQYF. The rearrangement links TRBV5-1 to TRBJ2-7; 7 bases map to TRBD1. This CDR3 has 14 residues. CDR1 SGHRS and CDR2 YFSETQ come from the germline V gene. V shed 4 bases, J shed 0 bases, and the junction held 4 bases outside the gene matches.

The chain is built from TRBV2 and TRBJ1-4; 8 positions agree with TRBD1. CDR1 and CDR2 (germline): SNHLY, FYNNEI. J lost 7 bases, V lost 8 bases, and 9 bases had no gene match. The CDR3 is made up of 14 amino acids. Here the CDR3 DNA reads TGTGCCAGCGGGAAGGACAGGGTGGTTGAAAAACTGTTTTTT. It encodes CASGKDRVVEKLFF.

This rearrangement joins TRBV7-9 to TRBJ2-3, with 10 bases lining up with TRBD1. V gave up 1 base and J gave up 4 bases; unmatched junction bases: 2. CDR3 size: 15 residues. Germline V gene data show CDR1 as SEHNR and CDR2 as FQNEAQ (reference sequence). The CDR3 is CASSLVGQGSDTQYF. The CDR3 DNA reads TGTGCCAGCAGCTTAGTGGGACAGGGGTCAGATACGCAGTATTTT. Looking up the rest from reference TRBV7-9 and TRBJ2-3 gives the full variable domain: DTGVSQNPRHKITKRGQNVTFRCDPISEHNRLYWYRQTLGQGPEFLTYFQNEAQLEKSRLLSDRFSAERPKGSFSTLEIQRTEQGDSAMYLCASSLVGQGSDTQYFGPGTRLTVL.